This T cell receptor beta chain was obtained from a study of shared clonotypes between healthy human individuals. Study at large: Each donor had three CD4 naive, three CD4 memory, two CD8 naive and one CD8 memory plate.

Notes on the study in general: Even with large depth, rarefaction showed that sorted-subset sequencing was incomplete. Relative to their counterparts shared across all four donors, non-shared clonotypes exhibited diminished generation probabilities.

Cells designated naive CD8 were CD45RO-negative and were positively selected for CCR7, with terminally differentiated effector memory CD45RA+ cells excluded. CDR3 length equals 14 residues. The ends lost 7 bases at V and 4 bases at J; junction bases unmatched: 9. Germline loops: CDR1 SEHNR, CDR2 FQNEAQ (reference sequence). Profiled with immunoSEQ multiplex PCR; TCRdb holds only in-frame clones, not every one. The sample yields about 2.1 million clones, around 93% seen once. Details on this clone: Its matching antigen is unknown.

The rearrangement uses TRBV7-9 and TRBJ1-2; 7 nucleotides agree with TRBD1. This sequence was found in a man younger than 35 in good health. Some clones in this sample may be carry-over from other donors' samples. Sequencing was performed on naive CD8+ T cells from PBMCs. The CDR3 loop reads CASNRQGTTYGYTF. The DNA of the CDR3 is TGTGCCAGCAACCGACAGGGTACGACCTATGGCTACACCTTC. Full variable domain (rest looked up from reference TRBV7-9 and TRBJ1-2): DTGVSQNPRHKITKRGQNVTFRCDPISEHNRLYWYRQTLGQGPEFLTYFQNEAQLEKSRLLSDRFSAERPKGSFSTLEIQRTEQGDSAMYLCASNRQGTTYGYTFGSGTRLTVV.